Below are 16 T cell receptor beta chains sequenced from a single sample in a study of shared clonotypes between healthy human individuals. Generated by immunoSEQ multiplex PCR, the TCRdb table keeps only in-frame clones and is missing some. Of roughly 1,500,000 clones listed, nearly 99% are singletons. Sequencing input: naive CD4+ T cells sorted from blood. Subset defined: CD45RA+ positively selected. The receptors were gathered from a young man in good health.

This chain links TRBV11-2 with TRBJ2-7; no reliable D call. The CDR3 loop spans 11 amino acids. Trimming cost V 6 bases and J 5 bases, with 8 bases left between them. Per germline, CDR1 SGHAT and CDR2 FQNNGV. In nucleotides, the CDR3 is TGTGCCAGCAGTTATCACAACGAGCAGTACTTC. It codes for CASSYHNEQYF. Based on the CDR3 plus reference TRBV11-2 and TRBJ2-7, the full variable domain is EAGVAQSPRYKIIEKRQSVAFWCNPISGHATLYWYQQILGQGPKLLIQFQNNGVVDDSQLPKDRFSAERLKGVDSTLKIQPAKLEDSAVYLCASSYHNEQYFGPGTRLTVT.

This rearrangement joins TRBV9 to TRBJ2-1; no reliable D call. Trimming left V 0 bases short and J 13 bases short, with 11 bases between. CDR1 and CDR2 (germline): SGDLS, YYNGEE. The CDR3 runs to 12 residues. The CDR3 DNA reads TGTGCCAGCAGCGTAGGGAACGGTCCCCAGTTCTTC. This encodes CASSVGNGPQFF. Full variable domain (missing parts from reference TRBV9 and TRBJ2-1): DSGVTQTPKHLITATGQRVTLRCSPRSGDLSVYWYQQSLDQGLQFLIQYYNGEERAKGNILERFSAQQFPDLHSELNLSSLELGDSALYFCASSVGNGPQFFGPGTRLTVL.

This sequence joins TRBV2 and TRBJ2-7; perhaps TRBD2 as D (5 bases). This CDR3 region has 14 residues. Germline CDR1 is SNHLY and CDR2 is FYNNEI. Trimming left V 3 bases short and J 7 bases short, with 16 bases between. The CDR3 protein is CASSEGIGSREQYF. CDR3 DNA: TGTGCCAGCAGTGAGGGTATAGGGAGTAGAGAGCAGTACTTC.

The CDR3 loop reads CASYYGTASHTQYF. CDR3 DNA: TGTGCCAGCTATTACGGGACAGCAAGTCATACGCAGTATTTT. V gene TRBV6-1 combines with J gene TRBJ2-3, with TRBD1 matching 7 bases. CDR1 MNHNS and CDR2 SASEGT come from the germline V gene. The trim removed 8 bases at V and 7 bases at J, leaving 12 bases unmatched. CDR3 length equals 14 residues.

The rearrangement links TRBV19 to TRBJ2-1; 7 bases align to TRBD1. Germline-derived CDR1 and CDR2 are LNHDA and SQIVND (reference sequence). Trimming removed 8 bases from V and 7 bases from J; junction bases left unmatched: 14. This CDR3 spans 15 amino acids. The CDR3 coding sequence is TGTGCCAGTCGGCTTACAGGGGAGAATTGGAATGAGCAGTTCTTC. Amino acids: CASRLTGENWNEQFF.

This clone showed up just once. The V call is TRBV7-8, the J call TRBJ2-3, with D uncertain. CDR3 size: 15 residues. Germline values: CDR1 SGHVS, CDR2 FQNEAQ. The V and J ends lost 4 bases and 0 bases respectively, with 11 bases between them. DNA of the CDR3: TGTGCCAGCAGCTCCGACCCAAGTAGCACAGATACGCAGTATTTT. Residues: CASSSDPSSTDTQYF.

The chain is built from TRBV28 and TRBJ2-3; D gene ambiguous. CDR1 is MDHEN, CDR2 SYDVKM, per germline. Trimming cost V 7 bases and J 5 bases, with 7 bases left between them. The CDR3 is 11 residues long. The DNA for the CDR3 is TGTGCCAGCAAGGATCGAGATACGCAGTATTTT. Translated, it gives CASKDRDTQYF.

The chain links TRBV28 to TRBJ1-2; D is possibly TRBD1 (5 bases). The germline V gene has CDR1 MDHEN and CDR2 SYDVKM. CDR3 length: 15 residues. V was shortened by 6 bases and J by 6 bases, with 20 bases between the two germline ends. CDR3 DNA: TGTGCCAGCAGCCCGGCGGGGGTCTGGGTCGATGGCTACACCTTC. Amino acids: CASSPAGVWVDGYTF.

The chain carries TRBV11-2 and TRBJ2-7, with no clear D. V lost 1 base and J lost 1, with 8 bases in between. The CDR3 extends over 14 amino acids. Germline loops: CDR1 SGHAT, CDR2 FQNNGV. The CDR3 is CASSLGAGSYEQYF. CDR3 DNA sequence: TGTGCCAGCAGCTTAGGGGCCGGATCCTACGAGCAGTACTTC.

The chain joins TRBV2 to TRBJ2-6; no reliable D call. Germline V gene sequence: CDR1 SNHLY, CDR2 FYNNEI. Trimming stripped 4 bases from V and 9 bases from J, with 13 bases between. The CDR3 is 14 amino acids. DNA of the CDR3: TGTGCCAGCAGTGGCAGAGCCTCTTTCAACGTCCTGACTTTC. Its translation is CASSGRASFNVLTF.

The chain employs TRBV5-6 and TRBJ2-1, with 7 positions matching TRBD2. There are 13 residues in the CDR3. V lost 4 bases to trimming and J lost 10 bases; unmatched junction nucleotides: 8. Germline-derived CDR1 and CDR2 are SGHDT and YYEEEE. The CDR3 here is CASSPPSGGEQFF. As DNA, the CDR3 is TGTGCCAGCAGCCCCCCTAGCGGAGGAGAGCAGTTCTTC.

The CDR3 spells CASSETGEHTEAFF. For the CDR3, the DNA is TGTGCCAGCAGTGAAACAGGGGAGCACACTGAAGCTTTCTTT. This chain connects TRBV6-4 to TRBJ1-1, with 7 bases matching TRBD1. This CDR3 spans 14 amino acids. Germline CDR1 reads MRHNA; CDR2 reads SNTAGT. V lost 3 bases to trimming and J lost 3 bases; unmatched junction nucleotides: 4.

The V and J genes are TRBV5-1 and TRBJ2-2; 11 bases fit TRBD2. The ends lost 5 bases at V and 5 bases at J; junction bases unmatched: 8. Germline V gene data show CDR1 as SGHRS and CDR2 as YFSETQ. The CDR3 consists of 16 residues. CDR3 sequence (DNA): TGCGCCAGCAGGGTAGCGGGAGGGCCGGAGACCGGGGAGCTGTTTTTT. This codes for CASRVAGGPETGELFF.

The chain has TRBV6-6 and TRBJ2-7; tentatively, D is TRBD2 (5 bases). V shed 2 bases and J shed 6 bases, with 14 bases lying between them. This CDR3 region has 14 residues. The V gene's germline CDR1 is MNHNY and CDR2 SVGAGI (reference sequence). The CDR3 bases are TGTGCCAGCAGTTACGTTTCCGGGATCTCCGAGCAGTACTTC. Translating gives CASSYVSGISEQYF.

This chain joins TRBV11-2 and TRBJ1-2; 9 nucleotides agree with TRBD1. V gave up 4 bases and J gave up 8 bases; unmatched junction bases: 2. The CDR3 has 12 amino acids. The germline V gene has CDR1 SGHAT and CDR2 FQNNGV. The chain's CDR3 is CASSWDRVGYTF. The CDR3 DNA is TGTGCCAGCAGCTGGGACAGGGTCGGCTACACCTTC.

The chain joins TRBV5-6 to TRBJ2-3, with 7 positions matching TRBD1. CDR1 is SGHDT and CDR2 is YYEEEE in the germline V gene. V shed 0 bases, J shed 5 bases, and the junction held 3 bases outside the gene matches. There are 14 residues in the CDR3. Here the CDR3 reads CASSLGQGRDTQYF. CDR3 coding DNA: TGTGCCAGCAGCTTGGGACAGGGACGAGATACGCAGTATTTT.